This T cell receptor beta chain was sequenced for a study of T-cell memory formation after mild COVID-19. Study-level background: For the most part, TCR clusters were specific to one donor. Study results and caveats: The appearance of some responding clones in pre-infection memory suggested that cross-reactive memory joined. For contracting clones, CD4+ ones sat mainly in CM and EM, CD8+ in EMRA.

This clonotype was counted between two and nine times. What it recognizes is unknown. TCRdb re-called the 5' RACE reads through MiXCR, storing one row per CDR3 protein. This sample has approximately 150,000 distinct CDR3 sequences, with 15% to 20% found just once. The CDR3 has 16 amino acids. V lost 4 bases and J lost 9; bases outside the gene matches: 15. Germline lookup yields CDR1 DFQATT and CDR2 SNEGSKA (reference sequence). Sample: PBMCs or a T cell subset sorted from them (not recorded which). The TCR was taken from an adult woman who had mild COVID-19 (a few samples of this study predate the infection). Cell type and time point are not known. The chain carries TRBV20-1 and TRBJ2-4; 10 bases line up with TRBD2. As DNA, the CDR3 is TGCAGTGCTACCGCCCGGACTAGCGGTATACAAGGCATTCAGTACTTC. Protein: CSATARTSGIQGIQYF.